What follows describes a single TCR beta chain. The target antigen is unknown. The source of the sample is a study of blood T cells in healthy people across ages. The CDR3 runs to 15 residues. Trimming took 9 bases from V and 5 from J, leaving 22 bases between them. Study findings and constraints: The recorded TCR beta diversity per million T cells decreased in a roughly linear manner with age.

Primed by a sample-barcoded 5' primer and a J-beta primer mix, a second PCR proceeded for roughly 6 to 12 cycles. MiXCR, applied by TCRdb to the 5' RACE reads, yields one record per CDR3 protein. The table lists 850,000 to 1,100,000 distinct CDR3 sequences, 35% to 40% of them singletons. This chain connects TRBV12-3 or TRBV12-4 to TRBJ2-5, with D unresolved. The specimen sequenced was blood. The receptor comes from a man between 18 and 35 years old in good health. CDR3 bases: TGTGCCAGTGATCAAAACAGTGGGGTTAGTGAGACCCAGTACTTC. The encoded protein is CASDQNSGVSETQYF.